The clone carrying this T cell receptor (beta chain) was detected only a few times. The antigen is not known. Attachment of unique molecular identifiers was made to individual cDNA molecules. TCRdb re-derived calls from the 5' RACE reads in MiXCR, one entry per CDR3 protein. This table has about 27,000 distinct CDR3 sequences, 4.5% to 6% appearing once. This entry belongs to a study of early T cells in non-severe SARS-CoV-2 infection. Study-level points and caveats: Anti-spike CD8 responses were favored by VDJdb matching, which missed private and CD4 specificities.

Trimming left V 2 bases short and J 2 bases short, with 12 bases between. Germline lookup yields CDR1 SGHTA and CDR2 FQGTGA. This CDR3 comprises 15 residues. The TCR comes from an adult who was a healthcare worker with PCR-confirmed SARS-CoV-2 infection or an uninfected control (not recorded which). The sequencing sample was made of whole blood. The V and J genes are TRBV7-3 and TRBJ2-5, with D tentatively TRBD1 or TRBD2 (6 bases each). The CDR3: CASSLGGAGQETQYF. For the CDR3, the DNA is TGTGCCAGCAGCTTAGGGGGCGCGGGGCAAGAGACCCAGTACTTC.